The count of the clone carrying this T cell receptor (beta chain) is one. The data were produced by immunoSEQ multiplex PCR, yet TCRdb's version contains in-frame clones alone and is incomplete. This sample yields around 100,000 clones, of which roughly 92% are seen a single time; approximately 3% belongs to the top ten. The sample originates from a study of control samples from healthy donors and cancer patients. V was pared by 1 base and J by 9 bases, with 7 bases between. Germline V lookup: CDR1 LGHNA, CDR2 YSLEER. The CDR3 has 12 amino acids. The receptor's source is a human donor in good health. The donor label of this sample is uncertain. The chain links TRBV4-3 to TRBJ1-5; no firm D call. The sequencing sample was made of blood. CDR3 sequence reads: CASSQADGPQHF. The DNA of the CDR3 is TGCGCCAGCAGCCAAGCGGATGGGCCCCAGCATTTT.